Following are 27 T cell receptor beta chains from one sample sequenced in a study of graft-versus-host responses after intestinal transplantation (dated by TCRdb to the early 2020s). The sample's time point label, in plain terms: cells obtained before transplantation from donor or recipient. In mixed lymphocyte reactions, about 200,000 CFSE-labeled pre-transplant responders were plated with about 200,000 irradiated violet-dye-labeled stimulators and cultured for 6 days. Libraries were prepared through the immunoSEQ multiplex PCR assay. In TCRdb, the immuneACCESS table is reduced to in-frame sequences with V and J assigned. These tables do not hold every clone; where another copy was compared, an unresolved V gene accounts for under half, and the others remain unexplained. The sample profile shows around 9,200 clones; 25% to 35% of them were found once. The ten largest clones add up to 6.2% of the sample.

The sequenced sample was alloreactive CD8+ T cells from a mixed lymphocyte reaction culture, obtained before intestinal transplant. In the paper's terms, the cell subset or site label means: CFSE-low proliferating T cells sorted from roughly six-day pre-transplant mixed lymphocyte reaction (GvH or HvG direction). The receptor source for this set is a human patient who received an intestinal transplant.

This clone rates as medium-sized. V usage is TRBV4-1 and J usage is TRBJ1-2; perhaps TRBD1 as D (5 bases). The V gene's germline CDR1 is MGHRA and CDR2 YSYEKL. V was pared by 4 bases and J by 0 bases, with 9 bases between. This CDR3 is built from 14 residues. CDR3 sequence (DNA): TGCGCCAGCAGCCCCCGGGACTCTAACTATGGCTACACCTTC. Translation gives CASSPRDSNYGYTF.

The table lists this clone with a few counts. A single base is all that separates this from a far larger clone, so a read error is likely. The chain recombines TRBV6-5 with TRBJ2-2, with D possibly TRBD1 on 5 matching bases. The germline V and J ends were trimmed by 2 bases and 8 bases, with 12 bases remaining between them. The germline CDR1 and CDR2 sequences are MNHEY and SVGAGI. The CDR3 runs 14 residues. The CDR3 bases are TGTGCCAGCAGTTACAGGCAGGGTTCGGGGGAGCTGTTTTTT. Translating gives CASSYRQGSGELFF.

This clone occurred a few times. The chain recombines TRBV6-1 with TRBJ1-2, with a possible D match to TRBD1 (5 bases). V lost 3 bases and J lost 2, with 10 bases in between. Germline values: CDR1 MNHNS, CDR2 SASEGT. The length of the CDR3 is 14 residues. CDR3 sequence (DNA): TGTGCCAGCAGTGATTGGACAACGAACTATGGCTACACCTTC. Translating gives CASSDWTTNYGYTF.

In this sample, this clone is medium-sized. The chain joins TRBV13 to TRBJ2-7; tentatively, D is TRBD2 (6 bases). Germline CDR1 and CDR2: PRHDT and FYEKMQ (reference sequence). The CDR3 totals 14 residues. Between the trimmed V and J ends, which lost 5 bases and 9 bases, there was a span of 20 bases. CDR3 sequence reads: CASSASGDPPGQYF. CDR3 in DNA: TGTGCCAGCAGCGCCTCGGGGGACCCCCCGGGGCAGTACTTC.

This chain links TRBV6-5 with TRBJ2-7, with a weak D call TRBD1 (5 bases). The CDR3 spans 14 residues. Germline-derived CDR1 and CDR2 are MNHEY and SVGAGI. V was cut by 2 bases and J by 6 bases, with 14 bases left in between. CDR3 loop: CASSYTGPRAEQYF. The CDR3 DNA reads TGTGCCAGCAGTTACACCGGACCCAGGGCCGAGCAGTACTTC.

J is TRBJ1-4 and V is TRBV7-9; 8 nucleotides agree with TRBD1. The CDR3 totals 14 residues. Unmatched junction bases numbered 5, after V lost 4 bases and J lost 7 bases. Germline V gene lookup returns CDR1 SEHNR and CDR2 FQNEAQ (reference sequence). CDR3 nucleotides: TGTGCCAGCAGCTCCGGACAGGGCGTTGAAAAACTGTTTTTT. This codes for CASSSGQGVEKLFF. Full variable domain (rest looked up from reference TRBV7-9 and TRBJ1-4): DTGVSQNPRHKITKRGQNVTFRCDPISEHNRLYWYRQTLGQGPEFLTYFQNEAQLEKSRLLSDRFSAERPKGSFSTLEIQRTEQGDSAMYLCASSSGQGVEKLFFGSGTQLSVL.

As DNA, the CDR3 is TGTGCCAGCAGCCTAGGTGCTAATAACGAGCAGTACTTC. Its translation: CASSLGANNEQYF. The V and J genes are TRBV9 and TRBJ2-7; D is uncertain. This CDR3 comprises 13 residues. The germline gives CDR1 SGDLS, CDR2 YYNGEE. Between the trimmed V and J ends, which lost 4 bases and 5 bases, there was a span of 13 bases.

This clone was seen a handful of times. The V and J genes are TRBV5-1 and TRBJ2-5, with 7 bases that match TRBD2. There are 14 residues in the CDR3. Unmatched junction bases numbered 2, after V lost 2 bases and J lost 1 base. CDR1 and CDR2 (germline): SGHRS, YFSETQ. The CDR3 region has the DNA TGCGCCAGCAGCTTCCGGGGGGTCCAAGAGACCCAGTACTTC. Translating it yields CASSFRGVQETQYF.

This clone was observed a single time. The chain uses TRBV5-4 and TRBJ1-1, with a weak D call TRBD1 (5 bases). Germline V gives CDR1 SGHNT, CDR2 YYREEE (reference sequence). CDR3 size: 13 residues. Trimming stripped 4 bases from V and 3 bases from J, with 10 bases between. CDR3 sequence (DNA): TGTGCCAGCAGCATAGGGGATGACACTGAAGCTTTCTTT. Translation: CASSIGDDTEAFF.

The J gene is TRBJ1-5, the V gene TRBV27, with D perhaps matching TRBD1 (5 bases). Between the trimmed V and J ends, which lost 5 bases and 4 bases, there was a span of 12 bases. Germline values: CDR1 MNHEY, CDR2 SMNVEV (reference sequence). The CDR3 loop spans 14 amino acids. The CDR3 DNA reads TGTGCCAGCAGTCTAGGGGTGGCTAATCAGCCCCAGCATTTT. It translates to CASSLGVANQPQHF.

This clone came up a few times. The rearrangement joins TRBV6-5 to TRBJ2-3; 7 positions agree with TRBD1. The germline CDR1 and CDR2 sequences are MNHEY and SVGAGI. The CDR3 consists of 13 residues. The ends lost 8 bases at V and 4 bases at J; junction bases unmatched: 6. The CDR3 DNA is TGTGCCAGCGGCCTACAGGGGCCAGATACGCAGTATTTT. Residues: CASGLQGPDTQYF.

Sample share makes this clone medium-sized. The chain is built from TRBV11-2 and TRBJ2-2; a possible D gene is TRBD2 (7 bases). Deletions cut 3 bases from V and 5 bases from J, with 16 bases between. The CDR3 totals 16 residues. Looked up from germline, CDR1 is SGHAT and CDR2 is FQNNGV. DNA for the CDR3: TGTGCCAGCAGCTTTTCTGCGGGGGCACGGACCGGGGAGCTGTTTTTT. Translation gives CASSFSAGARTGELFF.

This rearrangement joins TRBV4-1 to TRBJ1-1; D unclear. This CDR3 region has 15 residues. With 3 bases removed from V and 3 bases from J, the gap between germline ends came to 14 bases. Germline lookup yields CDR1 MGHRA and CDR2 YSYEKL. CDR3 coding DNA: TGCGCCAGCAGCCAGAACGCGGCGGCGGACACTGAAGCTTTCTTT. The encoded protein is CASSQNAAADTEAFF.

The CDR3 bases are TGTGCCAGCAGCACGCCCCGGCAGGCCGATACGCAGTATTTT. Translating gives CASSTPRQADTQYF. This chain links TRBV7-9 with TRBJ2-3, with D unresolved. CDR1 is SEHNR and CDR2 is FQNEAQ in the germline V gene (reference sequence). V was clipped by 5 bases and J by 6 bases, with 15 bases between them. This CDR3 has 14 residues.

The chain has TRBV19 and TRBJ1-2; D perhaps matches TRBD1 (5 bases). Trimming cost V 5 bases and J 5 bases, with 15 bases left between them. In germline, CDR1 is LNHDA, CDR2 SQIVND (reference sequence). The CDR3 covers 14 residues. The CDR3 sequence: CASSPSHGGYGYTF. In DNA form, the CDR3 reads TGTGCCAGTAGTCCAAGTCACGGGGGATATGGCTACACCTTC.

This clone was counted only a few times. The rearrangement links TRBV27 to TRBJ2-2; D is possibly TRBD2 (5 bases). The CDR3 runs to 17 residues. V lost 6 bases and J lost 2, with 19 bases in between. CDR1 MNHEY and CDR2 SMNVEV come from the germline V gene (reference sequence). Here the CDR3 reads CASSPLFVGSNTGELFF. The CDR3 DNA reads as TGTGCCAGCAGCCCCCTTTTTGTGGGGAGTAACACCGGGGAGCTGTTTTTT.

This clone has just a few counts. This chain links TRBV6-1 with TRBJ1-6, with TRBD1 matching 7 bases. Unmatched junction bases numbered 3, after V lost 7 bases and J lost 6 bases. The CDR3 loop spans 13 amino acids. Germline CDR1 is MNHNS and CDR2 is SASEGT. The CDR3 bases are TGTGCCAGCACCCCAGGGGGTAATTCACCCCTCCACTTT. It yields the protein CASTPGGNSPLHF.

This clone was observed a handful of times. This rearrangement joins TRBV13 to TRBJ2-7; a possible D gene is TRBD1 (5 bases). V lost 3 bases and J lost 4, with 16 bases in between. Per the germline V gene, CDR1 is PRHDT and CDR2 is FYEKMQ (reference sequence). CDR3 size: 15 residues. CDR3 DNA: TGTGCCAGCAGCTTCGGCGACAGATCTGGTTACGAGCAGTACTTC. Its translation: CASSFGDRSGYEQYF.

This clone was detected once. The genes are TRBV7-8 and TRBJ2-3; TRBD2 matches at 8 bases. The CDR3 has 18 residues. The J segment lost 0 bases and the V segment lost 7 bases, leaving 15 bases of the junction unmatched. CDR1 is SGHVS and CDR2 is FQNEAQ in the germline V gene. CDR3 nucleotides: TGTGCCAGCACCCACACTAGCGGTTTTTACACTAGCACAGATACGCAGTATTTT. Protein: CASTHTSGFYTSTDTQYF.

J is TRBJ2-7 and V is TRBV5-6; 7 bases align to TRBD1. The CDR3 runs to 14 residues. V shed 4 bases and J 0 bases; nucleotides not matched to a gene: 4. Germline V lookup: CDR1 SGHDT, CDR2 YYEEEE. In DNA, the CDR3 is TGTGCCAGCAGCCTGGGACAGAGCTCCTACGAGCAGTACTTC. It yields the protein CASSLGQSSYEQYF.

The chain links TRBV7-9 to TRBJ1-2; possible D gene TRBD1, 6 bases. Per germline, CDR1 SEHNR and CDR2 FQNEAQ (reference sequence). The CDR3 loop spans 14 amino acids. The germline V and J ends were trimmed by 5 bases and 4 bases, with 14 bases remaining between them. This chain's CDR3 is CASSPPGHLYGYTF. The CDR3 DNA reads TGTGCCAGCAGCCCTCCGGGACACCTCTATGGCTACACCTTC.

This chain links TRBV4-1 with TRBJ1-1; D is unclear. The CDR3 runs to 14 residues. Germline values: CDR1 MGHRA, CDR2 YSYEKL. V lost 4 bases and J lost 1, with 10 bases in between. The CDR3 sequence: CASSPHYTNTEAFF. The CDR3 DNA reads TGCGCCAGCAGCCCCCACTACACGAACACTGAAGCTTTCTTT.

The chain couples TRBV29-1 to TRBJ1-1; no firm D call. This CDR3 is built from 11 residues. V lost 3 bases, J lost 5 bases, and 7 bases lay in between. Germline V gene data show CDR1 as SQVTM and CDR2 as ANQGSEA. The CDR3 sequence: CSVEFATEAFF. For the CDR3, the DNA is TGCAGCGTTGAGTTTGCGACTGAAGCTTTCTTT. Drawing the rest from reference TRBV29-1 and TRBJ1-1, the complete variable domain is SAVISQKPSRDICQRGTSLTIQCQVDSQVTMMFWYRQQPGQSLTLIATANQGSEATYESGFVIDKFPISRPNLTFSTLTVSNMSPEDSSIYLCSVEFATEAFFGQGTRLTVV.

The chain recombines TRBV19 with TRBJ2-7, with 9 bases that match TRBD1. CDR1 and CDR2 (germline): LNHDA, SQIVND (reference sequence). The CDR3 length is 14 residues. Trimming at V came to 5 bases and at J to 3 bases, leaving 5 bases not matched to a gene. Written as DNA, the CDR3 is TGTGCCAGTAGTCCGCAGACAGGGGGCTACGAGCAGTACTTC. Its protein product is CASSPQTGGYEQYF. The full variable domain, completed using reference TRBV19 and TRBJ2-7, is DGGITQSPKYLFRKEGQNVTLSCEQNLNHDAMYWYRQDPGQGLRLIYYSQIVNDFQKGDIAEGYSVSREKKESFPLTVTSAQKNPTAFYLCASSPQTGGYEQYFGPGTRLTVT.

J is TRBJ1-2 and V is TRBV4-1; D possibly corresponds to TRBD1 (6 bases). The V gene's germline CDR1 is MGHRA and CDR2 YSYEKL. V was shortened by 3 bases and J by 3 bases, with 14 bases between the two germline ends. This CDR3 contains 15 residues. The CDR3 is CASSHSVGQYYGYTF. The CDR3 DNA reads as TGCGCCAGCAGCCATTCGGTAGGACAGTACTATGGCTACACCTTC.

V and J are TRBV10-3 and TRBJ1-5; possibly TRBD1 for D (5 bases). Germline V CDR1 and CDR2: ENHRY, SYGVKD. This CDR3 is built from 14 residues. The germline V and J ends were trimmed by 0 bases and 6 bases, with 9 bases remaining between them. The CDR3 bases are TGTGCCATCAGTGAGTCGACGGGGGGTCAGCCCCAGCATTTT. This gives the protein CAISESTGGQPQHF.

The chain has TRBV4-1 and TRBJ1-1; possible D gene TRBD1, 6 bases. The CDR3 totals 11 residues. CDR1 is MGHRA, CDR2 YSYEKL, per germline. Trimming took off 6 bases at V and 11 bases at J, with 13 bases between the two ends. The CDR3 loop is CASRGGGSAFF. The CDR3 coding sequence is TGCGCCAGCAGGGGAGGGGGTTCCGCTTTCTTT.